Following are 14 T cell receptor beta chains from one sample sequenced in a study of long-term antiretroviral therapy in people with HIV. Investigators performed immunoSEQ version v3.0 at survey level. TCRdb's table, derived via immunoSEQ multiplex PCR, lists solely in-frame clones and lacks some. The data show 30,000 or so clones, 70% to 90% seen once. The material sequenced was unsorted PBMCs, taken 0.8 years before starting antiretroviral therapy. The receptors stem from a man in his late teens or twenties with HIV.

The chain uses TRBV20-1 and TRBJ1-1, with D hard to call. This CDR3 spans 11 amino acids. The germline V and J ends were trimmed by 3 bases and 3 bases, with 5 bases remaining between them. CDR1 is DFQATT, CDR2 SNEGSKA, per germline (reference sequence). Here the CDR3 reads CSARRDTEAFF. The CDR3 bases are TGCAGTGCTAGGAGGGACACTGAAGCTTTCTTT.

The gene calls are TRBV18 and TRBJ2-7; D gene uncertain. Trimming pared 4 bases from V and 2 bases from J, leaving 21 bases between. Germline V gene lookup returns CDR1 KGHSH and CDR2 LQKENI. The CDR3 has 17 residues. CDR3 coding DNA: TGTGCCAGCTCACGACGGCAAGCACCGACTGTCACCTACGAGCAGTACTTC. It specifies CASSRRQAPTVTYEQYF.

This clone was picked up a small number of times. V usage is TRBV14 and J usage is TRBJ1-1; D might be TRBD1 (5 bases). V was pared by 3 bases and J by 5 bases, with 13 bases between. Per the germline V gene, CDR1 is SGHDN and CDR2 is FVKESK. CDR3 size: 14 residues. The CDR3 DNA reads TGTGCCAGCAGCCAGGGGGGGATGGAAACTGAAGCTTTCTTT. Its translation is CASSQGGMETEAFF.

The CDR3 sequence: CAISEPWEGRNTEAFF. CDR3 DNA: TGTGCCATCAGTGAGCCGTGGGAGGGGAGGAACACTGAAGCTTTCTTT. This chain uses TRBV10-3 with TRBJ1-1, with a weak D call TRBD1 (5 bases). Germline V gene sequence: CDR1 ENHRY, CDR2 SYGVKD. CDR3 size: 16 residues. V dropped 2 bases and J dropped 1 base, with 14 bases sitting between them.

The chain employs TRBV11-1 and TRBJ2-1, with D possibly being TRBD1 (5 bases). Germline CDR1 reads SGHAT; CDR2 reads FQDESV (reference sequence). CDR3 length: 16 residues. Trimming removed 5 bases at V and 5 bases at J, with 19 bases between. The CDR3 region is CASSRSPIVQDNEQFF. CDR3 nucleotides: TGTGCCAGCAGCAGAAGCCCTATAGTACAGGACAATGAGCAGTTCTTC.

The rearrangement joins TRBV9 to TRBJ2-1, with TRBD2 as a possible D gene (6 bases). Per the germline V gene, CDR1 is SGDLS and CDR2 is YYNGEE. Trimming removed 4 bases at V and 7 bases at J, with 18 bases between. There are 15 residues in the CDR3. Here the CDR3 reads CASSPRIGGGNEQFF. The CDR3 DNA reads TGTGCCAGCAGCCCTCGTATTGGGGGAGGTAATGAGCAGTTCTTC.

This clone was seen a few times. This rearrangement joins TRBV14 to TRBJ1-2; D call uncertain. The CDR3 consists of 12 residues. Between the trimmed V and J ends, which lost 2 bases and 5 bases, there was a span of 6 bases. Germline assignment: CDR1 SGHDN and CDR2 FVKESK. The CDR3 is CASSQLGYGYTF. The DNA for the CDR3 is TGTGCCAGCAGCCAACTCGGGTATGGCTACACCTTC.

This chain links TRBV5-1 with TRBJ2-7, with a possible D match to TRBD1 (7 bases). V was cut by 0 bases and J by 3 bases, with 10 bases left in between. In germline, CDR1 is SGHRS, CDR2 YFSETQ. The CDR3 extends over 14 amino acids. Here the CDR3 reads CASSLGGDSYEQYF. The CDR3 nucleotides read TGCGCCAGCAGCTTGGGGGGGGACAGCTACGAGCAGTACTTC.

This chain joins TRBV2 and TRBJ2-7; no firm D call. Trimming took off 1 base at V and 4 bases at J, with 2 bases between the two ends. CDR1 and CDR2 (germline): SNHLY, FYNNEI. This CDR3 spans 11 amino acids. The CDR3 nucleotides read TGTGCCAGCAGTGAAGGGTACGAGCAGTACTTC. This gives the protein CASSEGYEQYF. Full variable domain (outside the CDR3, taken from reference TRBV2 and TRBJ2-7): EPEVTQTPSHQVTQMGQEVILRCVPISNHLYFYWYRQILGQKVEFLVSFYNNEISEKSEIFDDQFSVERPDGSNFTLKIRSTKLEDSAMYFCASSEGYEQYFGPGTRLTVT.

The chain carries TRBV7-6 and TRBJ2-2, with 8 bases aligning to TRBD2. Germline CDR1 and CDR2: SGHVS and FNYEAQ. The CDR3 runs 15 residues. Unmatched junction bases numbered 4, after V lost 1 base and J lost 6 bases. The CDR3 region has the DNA TGTGCCAGCAGCTTAGAGCTTAGCGGGGCCGGGGAGCTGTTTTTT. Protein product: CASSLELSGAGELFF.

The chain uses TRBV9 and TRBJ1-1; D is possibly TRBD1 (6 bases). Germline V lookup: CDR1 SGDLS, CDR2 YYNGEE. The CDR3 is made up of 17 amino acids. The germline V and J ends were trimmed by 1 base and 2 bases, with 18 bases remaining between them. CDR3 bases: TGTGCCAGCAGCGTATCCCCGACCCAGGACAGAAACACTGAAGCTTTCTTT. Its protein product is CASSVSPTQDRNTEAFF.

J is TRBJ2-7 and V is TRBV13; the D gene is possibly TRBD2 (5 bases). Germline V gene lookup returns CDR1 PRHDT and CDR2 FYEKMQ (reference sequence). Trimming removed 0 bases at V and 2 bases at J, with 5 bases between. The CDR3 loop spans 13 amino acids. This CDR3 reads CASSLGTTYEQYF. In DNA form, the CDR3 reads TGTGCCAGCAGCTTAGGGACTACCTACGAGCAGTACTTC.

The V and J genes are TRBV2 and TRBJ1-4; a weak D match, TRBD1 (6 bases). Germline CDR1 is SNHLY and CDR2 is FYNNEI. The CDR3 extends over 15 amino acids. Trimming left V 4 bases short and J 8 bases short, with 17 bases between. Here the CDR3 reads CASSVRGRGREKLFF. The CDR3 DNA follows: TGTGCCAGCAGTGTGAGGGGCAGGGGACGGGAAAAACTGTTTTTT.

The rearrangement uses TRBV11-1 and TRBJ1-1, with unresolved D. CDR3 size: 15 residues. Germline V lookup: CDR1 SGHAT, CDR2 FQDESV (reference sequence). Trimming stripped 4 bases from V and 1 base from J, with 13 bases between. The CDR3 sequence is CASSSRPPPNTEAFF. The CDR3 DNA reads TGTGCCAGCAGCTCAAGACCGCCCCCGAACACTGAAGCTTTCTTT.